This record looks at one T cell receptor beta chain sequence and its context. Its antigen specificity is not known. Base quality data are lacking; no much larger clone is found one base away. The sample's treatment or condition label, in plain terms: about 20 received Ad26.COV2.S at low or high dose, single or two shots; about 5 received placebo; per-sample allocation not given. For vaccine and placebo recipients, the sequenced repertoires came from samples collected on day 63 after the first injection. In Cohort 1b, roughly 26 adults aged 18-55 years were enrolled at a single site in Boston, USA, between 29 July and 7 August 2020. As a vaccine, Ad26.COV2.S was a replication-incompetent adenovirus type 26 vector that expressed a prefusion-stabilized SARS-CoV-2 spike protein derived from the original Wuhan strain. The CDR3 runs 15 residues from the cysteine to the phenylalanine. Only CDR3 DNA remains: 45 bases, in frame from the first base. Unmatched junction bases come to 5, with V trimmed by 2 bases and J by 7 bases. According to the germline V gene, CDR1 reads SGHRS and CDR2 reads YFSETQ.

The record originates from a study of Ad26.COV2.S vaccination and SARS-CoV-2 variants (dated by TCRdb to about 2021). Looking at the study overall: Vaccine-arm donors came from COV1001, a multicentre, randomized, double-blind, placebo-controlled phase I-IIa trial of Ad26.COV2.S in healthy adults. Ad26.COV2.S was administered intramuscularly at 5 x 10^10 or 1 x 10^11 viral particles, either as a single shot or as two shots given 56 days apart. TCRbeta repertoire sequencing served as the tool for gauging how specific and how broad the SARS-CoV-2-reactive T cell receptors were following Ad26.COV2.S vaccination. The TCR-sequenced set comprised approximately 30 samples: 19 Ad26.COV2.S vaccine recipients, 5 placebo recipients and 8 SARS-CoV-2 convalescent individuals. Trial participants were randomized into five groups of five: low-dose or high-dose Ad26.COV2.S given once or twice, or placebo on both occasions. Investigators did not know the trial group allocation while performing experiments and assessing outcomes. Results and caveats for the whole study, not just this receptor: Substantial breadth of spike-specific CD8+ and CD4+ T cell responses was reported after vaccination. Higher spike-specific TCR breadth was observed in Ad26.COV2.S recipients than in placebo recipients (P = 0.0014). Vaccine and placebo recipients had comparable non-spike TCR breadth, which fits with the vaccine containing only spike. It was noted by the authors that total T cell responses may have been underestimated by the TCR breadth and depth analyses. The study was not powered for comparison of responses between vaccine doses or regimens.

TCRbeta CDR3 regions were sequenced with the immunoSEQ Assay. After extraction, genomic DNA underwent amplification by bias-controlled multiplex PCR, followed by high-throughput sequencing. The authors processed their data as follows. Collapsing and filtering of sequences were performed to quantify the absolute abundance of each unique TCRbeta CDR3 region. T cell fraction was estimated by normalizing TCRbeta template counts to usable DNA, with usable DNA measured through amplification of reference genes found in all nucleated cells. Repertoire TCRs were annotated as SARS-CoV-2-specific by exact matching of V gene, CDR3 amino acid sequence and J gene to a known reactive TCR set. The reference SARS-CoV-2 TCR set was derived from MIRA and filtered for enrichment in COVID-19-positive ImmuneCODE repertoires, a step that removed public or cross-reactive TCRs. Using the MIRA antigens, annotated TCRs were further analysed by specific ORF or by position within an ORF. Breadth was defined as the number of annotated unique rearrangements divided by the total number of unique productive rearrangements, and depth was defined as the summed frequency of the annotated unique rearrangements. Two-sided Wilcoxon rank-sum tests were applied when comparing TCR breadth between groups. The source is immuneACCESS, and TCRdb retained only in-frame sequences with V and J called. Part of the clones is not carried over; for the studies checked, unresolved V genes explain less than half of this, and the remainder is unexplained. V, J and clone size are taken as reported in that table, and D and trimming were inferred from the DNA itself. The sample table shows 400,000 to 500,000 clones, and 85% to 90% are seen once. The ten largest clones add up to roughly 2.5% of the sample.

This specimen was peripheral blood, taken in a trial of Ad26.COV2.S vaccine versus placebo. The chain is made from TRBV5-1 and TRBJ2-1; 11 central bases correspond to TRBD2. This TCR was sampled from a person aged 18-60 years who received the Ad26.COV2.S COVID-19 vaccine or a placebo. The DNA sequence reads TGCGCCAGCAGCTTTCTAGCGGGAGGTGGAAATGAGCAGTTCTTC. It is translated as CASSFLAGGGNEQFF. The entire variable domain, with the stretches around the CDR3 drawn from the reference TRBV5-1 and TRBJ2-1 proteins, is KAGVTQTPRYLIKTRGQQVTLSCSPISGHRSVSWYQQTPGQGLQFLFEYFSETQRNKGNFPGRFSGRQFSNSRSEMNVSTLELGDSALYLCASSFLAGGGNEQFFGPGTRLTVL.